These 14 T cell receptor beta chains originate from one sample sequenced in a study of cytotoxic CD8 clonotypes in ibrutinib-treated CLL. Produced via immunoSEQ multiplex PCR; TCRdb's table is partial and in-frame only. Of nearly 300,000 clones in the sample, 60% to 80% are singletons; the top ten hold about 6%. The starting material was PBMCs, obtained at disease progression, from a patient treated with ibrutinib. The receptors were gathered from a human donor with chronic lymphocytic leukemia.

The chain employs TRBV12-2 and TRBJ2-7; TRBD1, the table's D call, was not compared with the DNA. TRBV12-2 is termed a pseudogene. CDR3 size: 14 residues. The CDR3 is CASRLRSGGNEQYF. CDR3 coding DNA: TGTGCAAGTCGCTTAAGATCAGGGGGCAACGAGCAGTACTTC.

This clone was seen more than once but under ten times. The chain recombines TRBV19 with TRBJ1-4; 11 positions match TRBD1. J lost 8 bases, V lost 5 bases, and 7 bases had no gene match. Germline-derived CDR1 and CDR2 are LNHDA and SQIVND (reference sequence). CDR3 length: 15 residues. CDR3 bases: TGTGCCAGTAGTTCCAGGACAGGGGGCTCAGAAAAACTGTTTTTT. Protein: CASSSRTGGSEKLFF. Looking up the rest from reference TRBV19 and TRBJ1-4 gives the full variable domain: DGGITQSPKYLFRKEGQNVTLSCEQNLNHDAMYWYRQDPGQGLRLIYYSQIVNDFQKGDIAEGYSVSREKKESFPLTVTSAQKNPTAFYLCASSSRTGGSEKLFFGSGTQLSVL.

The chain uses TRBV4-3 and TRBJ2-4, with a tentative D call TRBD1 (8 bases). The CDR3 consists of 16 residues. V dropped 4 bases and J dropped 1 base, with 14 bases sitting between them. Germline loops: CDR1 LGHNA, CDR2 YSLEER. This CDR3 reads CASSRGQGGAKNIQYF. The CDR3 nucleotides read TGCGCCAGCAGCCGTGGACAGGGAGGGGCCAAAAACATTCAGTACTTC.

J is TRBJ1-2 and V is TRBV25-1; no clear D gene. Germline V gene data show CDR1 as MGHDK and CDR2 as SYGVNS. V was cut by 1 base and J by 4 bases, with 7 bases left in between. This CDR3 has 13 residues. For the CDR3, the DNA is TGTGCCAGCAGTGAATGGAGAGGCTATGGCTACACCTTC. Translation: CASSEWRGYGYTF.

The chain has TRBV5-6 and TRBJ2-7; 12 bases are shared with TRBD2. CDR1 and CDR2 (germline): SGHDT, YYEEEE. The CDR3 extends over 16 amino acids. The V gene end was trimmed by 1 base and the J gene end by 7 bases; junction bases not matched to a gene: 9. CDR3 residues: CASSLSGLAGFREQYF. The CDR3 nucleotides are TGTGCCAGCAGCTTGTCCGGACTAGCGGGATTTCGGGAGCAGTACTTC.

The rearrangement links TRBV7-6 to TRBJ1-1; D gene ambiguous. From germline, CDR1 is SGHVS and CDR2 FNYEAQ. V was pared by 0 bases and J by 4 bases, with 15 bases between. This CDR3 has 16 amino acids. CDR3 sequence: CASSLASQAIGTEAFF. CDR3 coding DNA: TGTGCCAGCAGCTTAGCGAGCCAGGCCATCGGCACTGAAGCTTTCTTT.

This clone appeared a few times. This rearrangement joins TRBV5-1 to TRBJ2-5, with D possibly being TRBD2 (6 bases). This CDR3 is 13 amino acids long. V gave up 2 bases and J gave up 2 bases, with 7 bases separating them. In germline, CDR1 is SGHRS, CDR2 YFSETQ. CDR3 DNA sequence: TGCGCCAGCAGCTTCAGCGGGCAAGAGACCCAGTACTTC. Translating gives CASSFSGQETQYF.

As DNA, the CDR3 is TGTGCCAGCAGTGAAGAAAGGGTCGGGAGCTCTGGGGCCAACGTCCTGACTTTC. This translates into CASSEERVGSSGANVLTF. This chain uses TRBV2 with TRBJ2-6; D may be TRBD2 (6 bases). Trimming removed 1 base at V and 0 bases at J, with 13 bases between. CDR1 is SNHLY and CDR2 is FYNNEI in the germline V gene. CDR3 length: 18 amino acids.

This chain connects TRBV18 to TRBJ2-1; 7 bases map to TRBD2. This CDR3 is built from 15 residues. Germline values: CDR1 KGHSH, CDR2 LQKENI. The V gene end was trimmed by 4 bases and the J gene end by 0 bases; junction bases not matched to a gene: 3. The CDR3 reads CASSLGGGSYNEQFF. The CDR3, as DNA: TGTGCCAGCTCACTAGGCGGGGGCTCCTACAATGAGCAGTTCTTC.

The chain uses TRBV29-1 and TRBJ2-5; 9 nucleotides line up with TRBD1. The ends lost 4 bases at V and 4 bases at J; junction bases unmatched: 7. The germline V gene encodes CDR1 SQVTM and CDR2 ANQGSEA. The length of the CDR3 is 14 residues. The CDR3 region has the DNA TGCAGCGTTGGGGACAGGGATCGCGGAGAGACCCAGTACTTC. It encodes CSVGDRDRGETQYF.

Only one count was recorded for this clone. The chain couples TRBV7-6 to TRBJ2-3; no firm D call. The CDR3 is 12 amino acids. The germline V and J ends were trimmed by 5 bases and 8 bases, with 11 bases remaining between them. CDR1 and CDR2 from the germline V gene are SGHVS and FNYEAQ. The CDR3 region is CASSNTPPTQYF. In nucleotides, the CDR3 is TGTGCCAGCAGCAATACCCCTCCTACGCAGTATTTT.

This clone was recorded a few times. CDR3 in DNA: TGTGCCAGCAGTGAACTTGACGAGCAGTACTTC. Protein product: CASSELDEQYF. The rearrangement joins TRBV6-1 to TRBJ2-7; D call uncertain. V lost 2 bases and J lost 5, with 4 bases in between. The CDR3 has 11 amino acids. CDR1 is MNHNS, CDR2 SASEGT, per germline.

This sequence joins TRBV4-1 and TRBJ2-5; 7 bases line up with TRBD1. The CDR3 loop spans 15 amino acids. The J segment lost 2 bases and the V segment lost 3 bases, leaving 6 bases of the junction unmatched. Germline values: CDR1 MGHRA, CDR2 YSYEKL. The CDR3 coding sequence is TGCGCCAGCAGCCAGCCCGGGACAGCTCAAGAGACCCAGTACTTC. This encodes CASSQPGTAQETQYF.

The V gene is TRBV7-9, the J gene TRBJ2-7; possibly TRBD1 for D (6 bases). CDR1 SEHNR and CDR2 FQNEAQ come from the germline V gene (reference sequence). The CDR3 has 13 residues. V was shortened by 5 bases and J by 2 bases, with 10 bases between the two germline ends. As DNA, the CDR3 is TGTGCCAGCAGCCGGACAGACCCCTACGAGCAGTACTTC. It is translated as CASSRTDPYEQYF. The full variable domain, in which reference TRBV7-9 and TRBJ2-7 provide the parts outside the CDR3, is DTGVSQNPRHKITKRGQNVTFRCDPISEHNRLYWYRQTLGQGPEFLTYFQNEAQLEKSRLLSDRFSAERPKGSFSTLEIQRTEQGDSAMYLCASSRTDPYEQYFGPGTRLTVT.